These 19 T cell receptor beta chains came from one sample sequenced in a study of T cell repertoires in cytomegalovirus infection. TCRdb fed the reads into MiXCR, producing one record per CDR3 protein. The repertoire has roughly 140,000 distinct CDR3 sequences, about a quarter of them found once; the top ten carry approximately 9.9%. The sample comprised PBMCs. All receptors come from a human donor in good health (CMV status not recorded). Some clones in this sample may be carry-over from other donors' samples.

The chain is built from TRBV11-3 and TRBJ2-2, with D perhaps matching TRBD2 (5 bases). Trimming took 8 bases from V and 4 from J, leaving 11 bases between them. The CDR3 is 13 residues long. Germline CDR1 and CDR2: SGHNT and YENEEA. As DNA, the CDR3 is TGTGCCAGCCAAGGCGGGCTCACCGGGGAGCTGTTTTTT. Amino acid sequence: CASQGGLTGELFF. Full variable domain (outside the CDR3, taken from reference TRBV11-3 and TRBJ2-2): EAGVVQSPRYKIIEKKQPVAFWCNPISGHNTLYWYLQNLGQGPELLIRYENEEAVDDSQLPKDRFSAERLKGVDSTLKIQPAELGDSAVYLCASQGGLTGELFFGEGSRLTVL.

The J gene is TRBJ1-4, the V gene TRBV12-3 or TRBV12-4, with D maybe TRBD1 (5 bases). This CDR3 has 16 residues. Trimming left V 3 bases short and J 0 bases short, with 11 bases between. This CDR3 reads CASSFGGRTTNEKLFF. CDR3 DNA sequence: TGTGCCAGCAGTTTTGGGGGACGCACAACTAATGAAAAACTGTTTTTT.

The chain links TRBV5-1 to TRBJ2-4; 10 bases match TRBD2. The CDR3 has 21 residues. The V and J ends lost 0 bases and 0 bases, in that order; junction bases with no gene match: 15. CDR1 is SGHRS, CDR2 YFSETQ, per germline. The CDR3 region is CASSLGEPGAGGPIAKNIQYF. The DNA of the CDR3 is TGCGCCAGCAGCTTGGGGGAGCCAGGAGCGGGGGGGCCCATAGCCAAAAACATTCAGTACTTC.

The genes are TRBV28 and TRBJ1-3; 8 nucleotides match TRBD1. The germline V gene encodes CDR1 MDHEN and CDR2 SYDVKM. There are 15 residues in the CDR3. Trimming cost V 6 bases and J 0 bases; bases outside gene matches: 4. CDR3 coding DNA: TGTGCCAGCAGCGACAGGGGAACCTCTGGAAACACCATATATTTT. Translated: CASSDRGTSGNTIYF.

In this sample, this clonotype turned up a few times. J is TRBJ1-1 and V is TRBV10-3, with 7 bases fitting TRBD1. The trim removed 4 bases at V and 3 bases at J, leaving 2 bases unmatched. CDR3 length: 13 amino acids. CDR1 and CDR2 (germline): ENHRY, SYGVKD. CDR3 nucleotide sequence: TGTGCCATCAGTGCTACAGGGGACACTGAAGCTTTCTTT. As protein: CAISATGDTEAFF.

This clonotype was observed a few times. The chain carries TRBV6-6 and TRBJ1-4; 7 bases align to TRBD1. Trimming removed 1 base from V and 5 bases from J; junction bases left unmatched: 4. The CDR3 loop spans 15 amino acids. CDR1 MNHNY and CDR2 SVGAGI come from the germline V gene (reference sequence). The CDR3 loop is CASSYLGQWNEKLFF. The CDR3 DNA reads TGTGCCAGCAGTTACTTGGGACAGTGGAATGAAAAACTGTTTTTT.

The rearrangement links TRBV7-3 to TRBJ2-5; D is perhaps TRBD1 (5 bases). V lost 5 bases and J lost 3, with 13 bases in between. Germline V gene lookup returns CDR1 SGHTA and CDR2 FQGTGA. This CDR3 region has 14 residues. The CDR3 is CASSPLGREETQYF. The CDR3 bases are TGTGCCAGCAGCCCTCTGGGCAGGGAAGAGACCCAGTACTTC.

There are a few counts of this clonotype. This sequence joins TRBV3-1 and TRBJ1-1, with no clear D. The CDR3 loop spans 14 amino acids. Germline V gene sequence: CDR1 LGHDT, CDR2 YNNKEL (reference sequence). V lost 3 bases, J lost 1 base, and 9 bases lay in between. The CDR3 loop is CASSQTRKNTEAFF. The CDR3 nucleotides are TGTGCCAGCAGCCAGACCCGAAAGAACACTGAAGCTTTCTTT.

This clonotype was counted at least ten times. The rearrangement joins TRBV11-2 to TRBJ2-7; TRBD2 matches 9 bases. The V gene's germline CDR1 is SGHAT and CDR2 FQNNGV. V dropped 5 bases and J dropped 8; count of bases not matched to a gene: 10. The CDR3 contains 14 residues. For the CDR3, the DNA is TGTGCCAGCAGCGAACTAGCGGGCCCTACGAAGCAGTACTTC. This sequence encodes CASSELAGPTKQYF.

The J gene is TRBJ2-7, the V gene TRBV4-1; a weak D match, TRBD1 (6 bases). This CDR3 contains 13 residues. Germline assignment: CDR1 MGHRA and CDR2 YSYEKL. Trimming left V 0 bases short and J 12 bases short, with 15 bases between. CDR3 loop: CASSQDPGTSPYF. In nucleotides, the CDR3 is TGCGCCAGCAGCCAAGACCCCGGGACATCTCCGTACTTC.

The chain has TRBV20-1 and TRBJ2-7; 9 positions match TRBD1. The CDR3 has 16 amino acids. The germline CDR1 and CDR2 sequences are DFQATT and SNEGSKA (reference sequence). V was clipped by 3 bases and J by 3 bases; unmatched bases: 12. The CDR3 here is CSASTPGQGYIYEQYF. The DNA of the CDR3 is TGCAGTGCTAGTACGCCGGGACAGGGATATATCTACGAGCAGTACTTC.

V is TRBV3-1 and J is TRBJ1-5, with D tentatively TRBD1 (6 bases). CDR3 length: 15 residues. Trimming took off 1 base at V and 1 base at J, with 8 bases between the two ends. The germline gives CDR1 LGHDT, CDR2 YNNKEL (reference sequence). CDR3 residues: CASSQGQGSNQPQHF. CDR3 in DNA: TGTGCCAGCAGCCAAGGGCAGGGGAGCAATCAGCCCCAGCATTTT.

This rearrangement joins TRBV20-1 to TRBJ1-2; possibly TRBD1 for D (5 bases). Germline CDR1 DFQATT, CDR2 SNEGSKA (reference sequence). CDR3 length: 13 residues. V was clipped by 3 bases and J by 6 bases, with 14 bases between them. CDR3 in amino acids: CSASKAGFDGYTF. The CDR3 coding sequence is TGCAGTGCTAGTAAAGCAGGGTTCGATGGCTACACCTTC.

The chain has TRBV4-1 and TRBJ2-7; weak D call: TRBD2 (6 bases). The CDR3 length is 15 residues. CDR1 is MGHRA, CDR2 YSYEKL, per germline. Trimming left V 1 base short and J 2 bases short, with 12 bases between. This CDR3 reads CASSQGGVGPYEQYF. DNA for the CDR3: TGCGCCAGCAGCCAAGGCGGGGTAGGTCCCTACGAGCAGTACTTC.

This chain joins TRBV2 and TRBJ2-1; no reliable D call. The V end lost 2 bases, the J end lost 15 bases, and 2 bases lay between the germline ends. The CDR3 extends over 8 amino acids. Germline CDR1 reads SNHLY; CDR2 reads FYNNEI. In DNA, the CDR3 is TGTGCCAGCAGTGAAAGGTTCTTC. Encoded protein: CASSERFF.

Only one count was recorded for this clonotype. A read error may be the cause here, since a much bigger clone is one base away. The CDR3, as DNA: TGTGCCTGCAGGTGGACAGGGAACACTGAAGCTTTCTTT. This gives the protein CACRWTGNTEAFF. This chain links TRBV12-3 or TRBV12-4 with TRBJ1-1; 7 bases map to TRBD1. The CDR3 runs to 13 residues.

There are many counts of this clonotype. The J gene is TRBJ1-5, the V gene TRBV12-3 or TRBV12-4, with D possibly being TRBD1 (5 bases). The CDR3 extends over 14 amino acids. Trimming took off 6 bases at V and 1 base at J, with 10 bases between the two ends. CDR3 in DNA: TGTGCCAGCAGGGAAGGGGCGAGCAATCAGCCCCAGCATTTT. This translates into CASREGASNQPQHF.

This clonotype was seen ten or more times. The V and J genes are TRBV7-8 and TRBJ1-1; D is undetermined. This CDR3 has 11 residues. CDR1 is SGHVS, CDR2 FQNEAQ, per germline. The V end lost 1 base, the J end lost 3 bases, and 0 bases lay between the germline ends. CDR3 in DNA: TGTGCCAGCAGCTTAGACACTGAAGCTTTCTTT. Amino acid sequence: CASSLDTEAFF.

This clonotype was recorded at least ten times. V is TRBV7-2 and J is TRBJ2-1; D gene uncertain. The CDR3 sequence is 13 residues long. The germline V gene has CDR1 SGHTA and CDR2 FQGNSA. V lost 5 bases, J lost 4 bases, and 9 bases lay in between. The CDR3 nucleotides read TGTGCCAGCAGCCCCCCCCCTTACAATGAGCAGTTCTTC. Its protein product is CASSPPPYNEQFF.